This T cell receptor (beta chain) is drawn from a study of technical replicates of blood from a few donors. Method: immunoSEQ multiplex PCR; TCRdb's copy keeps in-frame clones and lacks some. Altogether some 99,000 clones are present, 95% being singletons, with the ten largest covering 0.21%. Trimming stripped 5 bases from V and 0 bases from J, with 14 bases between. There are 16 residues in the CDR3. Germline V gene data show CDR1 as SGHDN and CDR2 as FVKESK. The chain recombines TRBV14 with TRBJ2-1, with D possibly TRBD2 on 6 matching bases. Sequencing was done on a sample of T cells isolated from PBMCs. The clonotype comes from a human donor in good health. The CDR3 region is CASSLLASSSYNEQFF. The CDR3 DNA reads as TGTGCCAGCAGCTTACTAGCCTCCAGCTCCTACAATGAGCAGTTCTTC.